This T cell receptor beta chain was recovered during a study of vaccination and CD4 T cells after COVID-19. Findings and caveats of the study: Spike mono-reactivity was shown by 304 of 307 vaccine-specific clones in convalescent patients.

With the Oncomine TCR Beta short-read assay, DNA from cultured CD4+ T cells was sequenced. Genomic DNA was isolated from cultured CD4+ T cells. Each CDR3 protein is one row after TCRdb ran MiXCR on the PCR reads. The data contain more than 7,000 distinct CDR3 sequences, less than 75% of them seen just once; the ten biggest clones take up around 30%. Sample share makes this clonotype medium-sized. Its specificity is unknown. Treatment: roughly 10-day PBMC culture with coronavirus spike peptide pools or control peptides (ViraFEST assay). Half of the medium was exchanged for fresh IL-2 medium, first on day 3 and then on day 7. Germline V gene data show CDR1 as SGHTA and CDR2 as FQGNSA. This CDR3 contains 15 residues. J was trimmed by 6 bases and V by 3 bases; bases with no gene match: 10.

The chain has TRBV7-2 and TRBJ1-2, with 7 positions matching TRBD1. Material: CD4+ T cells from blood, cultured in vitro. The sequence was obtained from a human donor who had recovered from COVID-19. The CDR3 region has the DNA TGTGCCAGCAGCTTTTATCTAACAGGGGACGATGGCTACACCTTC. Translating it yields CASSFYLTGDDGYTF.